This is a list of T cell receptor beta chains from one sample in a study of T cell repertoires in cytomegalovirus infection. TCRdb redid the calling of the reads with MiXCR, one entry per CDR3 protein. The table lists about 260,000 distinct CDR3 sequences, around 15% of them singletons, with around 8.7% in the top ten. Sequencing input: PBMCs. The receptors were sampled from a human donor in good health (CMV status not recorded). Some clones in this sample may be carry-over from other donors' samples. Both conserved end residues are part of each CDR3. The D gene is left open where the match is weak. Some rows have no size entry. The others give once, few or many, or a class for an expanded clone.

abundance	j_gene	d_gene	v_gene	CDR3aa	CDR3nt
few	TRBJ2-7	-	TRBV28	CASSSPRQATYEQYF	TGTGCCAGCAGTTCTCCCCGACAGGCTACCTACGAGCAGTACTTC
many	TRBJ1-4	-	TRBV12-3/TRBV12-4	CASSSRTTNEKLFF	TGTGCCAGCAGTTCGAGGACAACTAATGAAAAACTGTTTTTT
-	TRBJ1-4	-	TRBV20-1	CSANGPGNEKLFF	TGCAGTGCTAACGGGCCCGGTAATGAAAAACTGTTTTTT
-	TRBJ2-7	TRBD1	TRBV15	CATSIGQGPVSYEQYF	TGTGCCACCAGCATCGGACAGGGACCTGTCTCCTACGAGCAGTACTTC
few	TRBJ2-1	TRBD1	TRBV20-1	CSAGGQGQRNEQFF	TGCAGTGCCGGGGGACAGGGACAGAGAAATGAGCAGTTCTTC
few	TRBJ2-1	-	TRBV7-3	CASSLTKGDNEQFF	TGTGCCAGCTCTCTGACAAAAGGTGACAATGAGCAGTTCTTC
-	TRBJ2-2	-	TRBV14	CASSRGVLPAMGELFF	TGTGCCAGCAGCCGAGGGGTCCTTCCGGCCATGGGGGAGCTGTTTTTT
many	TRBJ1-1	TRBD1	TRBV2	CASRPGQGSEGVAFF	TGTGCCAGCAGACCGGGACAGGGGTCGGAAGGTGTGGCTTTCTTT
-	TRBJ2-7	-	TRBV7-2	CASSLGGGGAEQYF	TGTGCCAGCAGCCTGGGCGGCGGGGGCGCCGAGCAGTACTTC
many	TRBJ2-1	-	TRBV5-6	CASSLGQLQFF	TGTGCCAGCAGCTTGGGACAGCTGCAGTTCTTC
-	TRBJ2-7	TRBD1	TRBV20-1	CSAARTGTTYEQYF	TGCAGTGCTGCCCGGACAGGGACGACCTACGAGCAGTACTTC
many	TRBJ2-3	TRBD1	TRBV5-4	CASSFAGTGITDTQYF	TGTGCCAGCAGCTTCGCCGGGACAGGGATCACAGATACGCAGTATTTT
few	TRBJ1-2	-	TRBV3-1	CASSQGGTLYYTF	TGTGCCAGCAGCCAAGGAGGGACCCTGTACTACACCTTC
once	TRBJ1-2	TRBD1	TRBV7-9	CASSLEPTGVYGYTF	TGTGCCAGCAGCTTAGAACCGACAGGGGTCTATGGCTACACCTTC
few	TRBJ2-7	-	TRBV6-2/TRBV6-3	CASSSMSGNVAYEQYF	TGTGCCAGCAGTTCTATGTCAGGGAATGTCGCCTACGAGCAGTACTTC